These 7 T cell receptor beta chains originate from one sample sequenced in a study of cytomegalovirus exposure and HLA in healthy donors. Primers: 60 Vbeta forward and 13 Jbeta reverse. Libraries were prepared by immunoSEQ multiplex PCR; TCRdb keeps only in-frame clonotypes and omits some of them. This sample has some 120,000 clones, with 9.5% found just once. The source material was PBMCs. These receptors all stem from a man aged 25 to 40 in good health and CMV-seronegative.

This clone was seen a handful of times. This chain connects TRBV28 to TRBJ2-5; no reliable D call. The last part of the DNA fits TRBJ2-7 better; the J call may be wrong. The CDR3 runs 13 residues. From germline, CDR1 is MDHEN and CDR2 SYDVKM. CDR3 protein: CASSFNGYYEQYF. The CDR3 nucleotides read TGTGCCAGCAGTTTTAACGGTTACTACGAGCAGTACTTC.

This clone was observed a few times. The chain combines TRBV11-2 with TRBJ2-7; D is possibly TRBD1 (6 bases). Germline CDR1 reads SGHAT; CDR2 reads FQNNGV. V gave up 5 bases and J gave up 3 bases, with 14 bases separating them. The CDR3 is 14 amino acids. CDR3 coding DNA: TGTGCCAGCAGCAAGATACAGGGCCGCTACGAGCAGTACTTC. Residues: CASSKIQGRYEQYF.

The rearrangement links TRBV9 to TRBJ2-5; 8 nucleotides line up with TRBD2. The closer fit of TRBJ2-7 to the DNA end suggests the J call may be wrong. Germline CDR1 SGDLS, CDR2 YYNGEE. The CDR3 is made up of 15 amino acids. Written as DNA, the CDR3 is TGTGCCAGCAGCGTAGGACGGGGGGGAGTCGGCGAGCAGTACTTC. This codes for CASSVGRGGVGEQYF.

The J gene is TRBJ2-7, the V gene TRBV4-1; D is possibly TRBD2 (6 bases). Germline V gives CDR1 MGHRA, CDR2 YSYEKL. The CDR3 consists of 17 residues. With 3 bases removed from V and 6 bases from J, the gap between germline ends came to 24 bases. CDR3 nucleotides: TGCGCCAGCAGCCAGGACCCCGGGAGCAGAGGATTCGGCGAGCAGTACTTC. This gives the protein CASSQDPGSRGFGEQYF.

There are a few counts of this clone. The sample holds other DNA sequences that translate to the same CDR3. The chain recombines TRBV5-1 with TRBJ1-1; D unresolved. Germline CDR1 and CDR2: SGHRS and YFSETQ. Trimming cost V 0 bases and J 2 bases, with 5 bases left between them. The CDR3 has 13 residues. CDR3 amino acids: CASSLDTNTEAFF. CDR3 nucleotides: TGCGCCAGCAGCTTGGATACTAACACTGAAGCTTTCTTT. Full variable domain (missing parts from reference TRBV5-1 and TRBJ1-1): KAGVTQTPRYLIKTRGQQVTLSCSPISGHRSVSWYQQTPGQGLQFLFEYFSETQRNKGNFPGRFSGRQFSNSRSEMNVSTLELGDSALYLCASSLDTNTEAFFGQGTRLTVV.

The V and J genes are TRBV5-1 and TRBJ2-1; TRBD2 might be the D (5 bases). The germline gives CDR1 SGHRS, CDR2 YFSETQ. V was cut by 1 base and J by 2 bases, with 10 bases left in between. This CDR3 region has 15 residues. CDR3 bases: TGCGCCAGCAGCTTGAGTATGGAGGCCTACAATGAGCAGTTCTTC. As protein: CASSLSMEAYNEQFF. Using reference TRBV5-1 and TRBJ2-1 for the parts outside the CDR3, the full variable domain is KAGVTQTPRYLIKTRGQQVTLSCSPISGHRSVSWYQQTPGQGLQFLFEYFSETQRNKGNFPGRFSGRQFSNSRSEMNVSTLELGDSALYLCASSLSMEAYNEQFFGPGTRLTVL.

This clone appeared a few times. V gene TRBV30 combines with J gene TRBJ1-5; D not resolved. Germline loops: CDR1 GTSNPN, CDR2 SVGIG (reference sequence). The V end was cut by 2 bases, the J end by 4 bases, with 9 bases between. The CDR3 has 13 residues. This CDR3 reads CAWSLEPNQPQHF. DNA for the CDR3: TGTGCCTGGAGTCTCGAGCCAAATCAGCCCCAGCATTTT. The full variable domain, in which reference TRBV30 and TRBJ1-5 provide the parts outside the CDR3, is SQTIHQWPATLVQPVGSPLSLECTVEGTSNPNLYWYRQAAGRGLQLLFYSVGIGQISSEVPQNLSASRPQDRQFILSSKKLLLSDSGFYLCAWSLEPNQPQHFGDGTRLSIL.